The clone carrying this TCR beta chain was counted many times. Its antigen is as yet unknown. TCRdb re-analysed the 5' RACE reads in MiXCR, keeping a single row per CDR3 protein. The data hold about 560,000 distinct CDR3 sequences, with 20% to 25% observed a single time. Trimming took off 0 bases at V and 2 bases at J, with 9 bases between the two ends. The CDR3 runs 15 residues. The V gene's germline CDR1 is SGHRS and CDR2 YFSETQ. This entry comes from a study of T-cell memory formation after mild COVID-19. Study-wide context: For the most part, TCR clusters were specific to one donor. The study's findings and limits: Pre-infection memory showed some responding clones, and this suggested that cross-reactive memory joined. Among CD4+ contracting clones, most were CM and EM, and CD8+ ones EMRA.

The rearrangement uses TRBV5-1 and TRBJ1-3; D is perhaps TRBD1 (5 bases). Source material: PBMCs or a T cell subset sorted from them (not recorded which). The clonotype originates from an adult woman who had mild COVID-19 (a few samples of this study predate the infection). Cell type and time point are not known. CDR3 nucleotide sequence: TGCGCCAGCAGCTTGGCCATGGGGGCTGGAAACACCATATATTTT. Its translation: CASSLAMGAGNTIYF.